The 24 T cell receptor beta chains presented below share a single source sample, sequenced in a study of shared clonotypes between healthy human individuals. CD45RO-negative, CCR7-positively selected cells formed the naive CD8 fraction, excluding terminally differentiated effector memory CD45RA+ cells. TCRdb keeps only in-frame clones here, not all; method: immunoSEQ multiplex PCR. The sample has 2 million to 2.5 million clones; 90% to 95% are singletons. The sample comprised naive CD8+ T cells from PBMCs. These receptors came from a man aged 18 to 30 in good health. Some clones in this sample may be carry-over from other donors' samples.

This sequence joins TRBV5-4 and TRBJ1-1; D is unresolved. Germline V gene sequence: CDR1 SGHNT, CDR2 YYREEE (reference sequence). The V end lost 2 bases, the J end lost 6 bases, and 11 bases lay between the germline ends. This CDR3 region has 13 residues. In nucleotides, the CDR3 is TGTGCCAGCAGCTTCGGTTCGTCCCCTGAAGCTTTCTTT. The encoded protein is CASSFGSSPEAFF. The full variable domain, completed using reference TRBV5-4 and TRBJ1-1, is ETGVTQSPTHLIKTRGQQVTLRCSSQSGHNTVSWYQQALGQGPQFIFQYYREEENGRGNFPPRFSGLQFPNYSSELNVNALELDDSALYLCASSFGSSPEAFFGQGTRLTVV.

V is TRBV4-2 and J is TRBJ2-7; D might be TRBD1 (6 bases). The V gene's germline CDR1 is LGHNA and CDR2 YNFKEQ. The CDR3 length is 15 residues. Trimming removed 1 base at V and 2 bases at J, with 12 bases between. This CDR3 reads CASSQGRDTAYEQYF. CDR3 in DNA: TGTGCCAGCAGCCAAGGCCGGGACACAGCCTACGAGCAGTACTTC.

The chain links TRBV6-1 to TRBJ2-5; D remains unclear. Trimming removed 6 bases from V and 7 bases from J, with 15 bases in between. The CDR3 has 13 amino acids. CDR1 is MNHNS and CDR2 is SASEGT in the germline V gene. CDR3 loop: CASRPPTLGTQYF. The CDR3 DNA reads TGTGCCAGCAGGCCCCCGACTCTGGGGACCCAGTACTTC.

The CDR3 sequence is CASNFPGKYQETQYF. The CDR3 region has the DNA TGTGCCAGCAACTTTCCTGGCAAATACCAAGAGACCCAGTACTTC. The rearrangement uses TRBV28 and TRBJ2-5; D remains ambiguous. V lost 7 bases and J lost 0, with 15 bases in between. CDR1 and CDR2 (germline): MDHEN, SYDVKM. There are 15 residues in the CDR3.

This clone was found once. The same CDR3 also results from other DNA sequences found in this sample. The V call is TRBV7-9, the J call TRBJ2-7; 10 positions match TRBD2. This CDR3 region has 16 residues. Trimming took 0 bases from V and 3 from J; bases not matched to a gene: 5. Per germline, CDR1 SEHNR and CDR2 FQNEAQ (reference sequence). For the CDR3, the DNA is TGTGCCAGCAGCTTAGCGTTGGCTAGCGGGAGCTACGAGCAGTACTTC. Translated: CASSLALASGSYEQYF.

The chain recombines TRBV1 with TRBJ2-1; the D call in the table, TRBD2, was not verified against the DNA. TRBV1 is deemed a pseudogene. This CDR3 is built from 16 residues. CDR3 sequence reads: CTSSQKVAHYDNEQFF. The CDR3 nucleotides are TGCACCAGCAGCCAGAAGGTAGCTCATTATGACAATGAGCAGTTCTTC.

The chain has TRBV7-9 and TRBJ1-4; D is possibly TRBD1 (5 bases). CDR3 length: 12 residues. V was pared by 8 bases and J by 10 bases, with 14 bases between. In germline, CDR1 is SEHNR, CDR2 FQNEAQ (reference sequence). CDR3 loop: CASLSLGGKLFF. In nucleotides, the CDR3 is TGTGCCAGCCTCTCGTTGGGGGGAAAACTGTTTTTT. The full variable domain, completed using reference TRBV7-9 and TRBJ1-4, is DTGVSQNPRHKITKRGQNVTFRCDPISEHNRLYWYRQTLGQGPEFLTYFQNEAQLEKSRLLSDRFSAERPKGSFSTLEIQRTEQGDSAMYLCASLSLGGKLFFGSGTQLSVL.

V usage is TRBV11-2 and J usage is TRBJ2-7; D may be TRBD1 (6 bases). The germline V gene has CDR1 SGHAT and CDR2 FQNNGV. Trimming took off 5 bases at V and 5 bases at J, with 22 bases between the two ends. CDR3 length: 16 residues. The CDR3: CASSARAGTLTDEQYF. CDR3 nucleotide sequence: TGTGCCAGCAGCGCTAGGGCCGGGACACTGACCGACGAGCAGTACTTC.

In DNA form, the CDR3 reads TGTGCCAGCAGCTCCGGGAACCGGAGGTACGAGCAGTACTTC. As protein: CASSSGNRRYEQYF. The chain links TRBV11-2 to TRBJ2-7; tentative D call: TRBD2 (5 bases). The V end lost 4 bases, the J end lost 4 bases, and 14 bases lay between the germline ends. There are 14 residues in the CDR3. Germline V gene sequence: CDR1 SGHAT, CDR2 FQNNGV.

CDR3: CASKGVVNTEAFF. For the CDR3, the DNA is TGCGCCAGCAAAGGTGTTGTGAACACTGAAGCTTTCTTT. The rearrangement joins TRBV5-1 to TRBJ1-1, with D hard to call. The ends were cut back, 6 bases at V and 0 bases at J, with 9 bases in the middle. The germline V gene has CDR1 SGHRS and CDR2 YFSETQ. The length of the CDR3 is 13 residues.

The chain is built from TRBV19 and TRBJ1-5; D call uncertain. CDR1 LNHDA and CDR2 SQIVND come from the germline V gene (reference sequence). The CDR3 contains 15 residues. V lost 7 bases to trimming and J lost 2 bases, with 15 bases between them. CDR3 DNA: TGTGCCAGTACCCCAGTTGTTGCTGGCAATCAGCCCCAGCATTTT. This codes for CASTPVVAGNQPQHF.

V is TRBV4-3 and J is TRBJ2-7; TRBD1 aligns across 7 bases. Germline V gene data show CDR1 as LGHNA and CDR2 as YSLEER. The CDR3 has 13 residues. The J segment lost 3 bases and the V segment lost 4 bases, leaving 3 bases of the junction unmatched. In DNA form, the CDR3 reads TGCGCCAGCAGCCCCGGGACAGACTACGAGCAGTACTTC. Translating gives CASSPGTDYEQYF.

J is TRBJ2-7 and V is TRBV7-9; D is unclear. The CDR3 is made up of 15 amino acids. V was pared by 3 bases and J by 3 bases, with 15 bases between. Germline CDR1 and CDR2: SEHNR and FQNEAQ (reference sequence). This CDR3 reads CASSFNQDASYEQYF. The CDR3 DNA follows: TGTGCCAGCAGCTTTAACCAGGACGCTAGCTACGAGCAGTACTTC.

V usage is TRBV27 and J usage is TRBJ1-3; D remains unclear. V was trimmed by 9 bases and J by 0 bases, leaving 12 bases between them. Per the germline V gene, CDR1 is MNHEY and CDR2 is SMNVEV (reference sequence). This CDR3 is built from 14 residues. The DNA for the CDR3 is TGTGCCAGTTGCTCTTTCAGCTCTGGAAACACCATATATTTT. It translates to CASCSFSSGNTIYF.

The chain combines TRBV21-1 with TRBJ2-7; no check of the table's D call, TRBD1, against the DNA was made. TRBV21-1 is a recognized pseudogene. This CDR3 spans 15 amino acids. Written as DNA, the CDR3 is TGTGCCAGCAGGATCCGGGACAGAGACTCCTACGAGCAGTACTTC. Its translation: CASRIRDRDSYEQYF.

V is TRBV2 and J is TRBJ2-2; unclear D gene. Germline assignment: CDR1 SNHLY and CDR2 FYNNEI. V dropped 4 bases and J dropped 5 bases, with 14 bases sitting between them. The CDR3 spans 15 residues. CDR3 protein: CASSGSSRFTGELFF. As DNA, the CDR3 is TGTGCCAGCAGTGGGTCCTCCCGATTTACCGGGGAGCTGTTTTTT.

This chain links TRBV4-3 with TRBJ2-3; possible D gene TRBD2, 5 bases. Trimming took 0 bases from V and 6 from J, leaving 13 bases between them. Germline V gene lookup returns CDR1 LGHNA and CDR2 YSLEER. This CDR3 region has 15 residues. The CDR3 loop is CASSQDGGVKDTQYF. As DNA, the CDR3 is TGCGCCAGCAGCCAAGATGGAGGAGTGAAGGATACGCAGTATTTT.

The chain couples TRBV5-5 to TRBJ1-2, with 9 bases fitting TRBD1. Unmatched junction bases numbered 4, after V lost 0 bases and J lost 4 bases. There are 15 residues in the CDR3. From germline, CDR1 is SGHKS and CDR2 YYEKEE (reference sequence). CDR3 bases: TGTGCCAGCAGCTTGGCCGGGACAGGGATCTATGGCTACACCTTC. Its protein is CASSLAGTGIYGYTF.

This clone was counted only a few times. The CDR3 DNA reads as TGCGCCAGCAGCTTCCGGGCACCTGCAACTAATGAAAAACTGTTTTTT. As protein: CASSFRAPATNEKLFF. The chain is built from TRBV5-1 and TRBJ1-4; no reliable D call. The CDR3 sequence is 16 residues long. V lost 2 bases to trimming and J lost 0 bases, with 11 bases between them. Germline assignment: CDR1 SGHRS and CDR2 YFSETQ.

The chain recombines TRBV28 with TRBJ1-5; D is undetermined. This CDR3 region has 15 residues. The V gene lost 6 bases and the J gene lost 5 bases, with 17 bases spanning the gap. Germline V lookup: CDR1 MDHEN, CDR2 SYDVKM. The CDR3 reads CASRARGQFHQPQHF. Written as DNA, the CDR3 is TGTGCCAGCAGAGCCCGAGGGCAGTTCCATCAGCCCCAGCATTTT.

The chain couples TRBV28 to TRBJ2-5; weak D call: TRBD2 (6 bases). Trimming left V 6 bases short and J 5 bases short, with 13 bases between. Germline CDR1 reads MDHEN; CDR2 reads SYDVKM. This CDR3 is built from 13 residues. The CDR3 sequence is CASRPSGGETQYF. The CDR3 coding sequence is TGTGCCAGCAGACCGAGTGGGGGGGAGACCCAGTACTTC.

CDR3 sequence (DNA): TGTGCCAGCAGCTTGACAGGCCCCCCCGCTTTGGTGAATGAGCAGTTCTTC. Encoded protein: CASSLTGPPALVNEQFF. The chain recombines TRBV7-8 with TRBJ2-1; D may be TRBD1 (6 bases). The CDR3 has 17 amino acids. The germline gives CDR1 SGHVS, CDR2 FQNEAQ. Trimming took off 3 bases at V and 7 bases at J, with 22 bases between the two ends. Full variable domain (remainder filled in from reference TRBV7-8 and TRBJ2-1): GAGVSQSPRYKVAKRGQDVALRCDPISGHVSLFWYQQALGQGPEFLTYFQNEAQLDKSGLPSDRFFAERPEGSVSTLKIQRTQQEDSAVYLCASSLTGPPALVNEQFFGPGTRLTVL.

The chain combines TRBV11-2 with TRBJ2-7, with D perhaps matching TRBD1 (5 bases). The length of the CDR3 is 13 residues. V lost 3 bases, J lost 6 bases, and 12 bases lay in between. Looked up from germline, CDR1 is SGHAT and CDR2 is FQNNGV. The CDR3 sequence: CASSLGRVAEQYF. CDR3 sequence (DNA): TGTGCCAGCAGCTTGGGCAGGGTGGCCGAGCAGTACTTC.

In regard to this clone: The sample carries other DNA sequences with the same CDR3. Here the CDR3 DNA reads TGTGCCAGCAGCTTACAGGGTAGCTACGAGCAGTACTTC. As protein: CASSLQGSYEQYF. V is TRBV11-3 and J is TRBJ2-7, with D possibly TRBD1 on 5 matching bases. V lost 2 bases and J lost 3, with 8 bases in between. Germline V gene lookup returns CDR1 SGHNT and CDR2 YENEEA. CDR3 length: 13 residues. Drawing the rest from reference TRBV11-3 and TRBJ2-7, the complete variable domain is EAGVVQSPRYKIIEKKQPVAFWCNPISGHNTLYWYLQNLGQGPELLIRYENEEAVDDSQLPKDRFSAERLKGVDSTLKIQPAELGDSAVYLCASSLQGSYEQYFGPGTRLTVT.